Below, one T cell receptor beta chain is given with its context. Recruited during active infection, patients (from Seattle) were subsequently followed longitudinally. Original analysis: Reference gene primer amplification in the assay estimated nucleated cell counts. Method: immunoSEQ multiplex PCR; TCRdb's copy keeps in-frame clones and lacks some. From that table come the V and J calls and clone size; the DNA was used to work out D and trimming. The table has roughly 500,000 clones, roughly 89% seen once; the top ten hold around 0.9%. The sample comes from a study of blood T cell repertoires in COVID-19. Study-level information: COVID-19 samples from acute and convalescent phases originated in the United States, Italy and Spain. In each case, the material was cDNA or gDNA derived from T cells, B-cell-depleted T cells, or PBMCs.

This CDR3 has 13 amino acids. Germline V gene sequence: CDR1 LNHDA, CDR2 SQIVND (reference sequence). Germline trimming cut 3 bases from V and 7 bases from J; bases unmatched to any gene: 4. This clonotype was sampled from a man younger than 30 with COVID-19, enrolled during active disease. The chain links TRBV19 to TRBJ2-5, with 8 positions matching TRBD2. The sequenced sample was peripheral blood. The CDR3 DNA reads as TGTGCCAGTAGTATGTCCGGGGGGGGGACCCAGTACTTC. This translates into CASSMSGGGTQYF.